This T cell receptor (beta chain) was documented in a study of shared clonotypes between healthy human individuals. Study-level points and caveats: Sampling covered blood only; tissue repertoires likely differ. When compared with the clonotypes that were shared by all four sorted-subset donors, the non-shared clonotypes turned out to have lower generation probabilities.

Each donor was a Caucasian adult residing in Nashville, Tennessee. In regard to this clone: Its antigen remains unidentified.

Profiled with immunoSEQ multiplex PCR; TCRdb holds only in-frame clones, not every one. The repertoire holds over 400,000 clones, with 90% to 96% as singletons. Sequences were obtained from naive CD4+ T cells sorted from blood. Stated subset: CD45RA+ positively selected. The sequence came from a woman aged 25 to 39 in good health.

The CDR3 loop reads CASSVQGAHNEQFF. CDR3 in DNA: TGTGCCAGCAGCGTCCAGGGGGCCCACAATGAGCAGTTCTTC. This chain connects TRBV9 to TRBJ2-1; 8 bases match TRBD1. This CDR3 has 14 residues. The trim removed 2 bases at V and 5 bases at J, leaving 3 bases unmatched. CDR1 SGDLS and CDR2 YYNGEE come from the germline V gene. Drawing the rest from reference TRBV9 and TRBJ2-1, the complete variable domain is DSGVTQTPKHLITATGQRVTLRCSPRSGDLSVYWYQQSLDQGLQFLIQYYNGEERAKGNILERFSAQQFPDLHSELNLSSLELGDSALYFCASSVQGAHNEQFFGPGTRLTVL.